These 22 T cell receptor beta chains came from one sample sequenced in a study of beta chain features in type 1 diabetes. Findings and limits, study-wide: Type 1 diabetes patients had moderately but significantly shorter TCRB CDR3s in all four CD4+ subsets.

The antigens for these receptors are not known. TCRB transcripts that were expressed got sequenced, as all of the isolated RNA had been reverse transcribed. Libraries were prepared by immunoSEQ multiplex PCR; TCRdb keeps only in-frame clonotypes and omits some of them. The data contain about 240,000 clones, more than 11% of them seen just once; the ten biggest clones take up 0.015% to 0.02%. Sequenced: naive CD4+ T cells from blood. These receptors originate from a young man with type 1 diabetes.

There are a few counts of this clone. The rearrangement joins TRBV4-2 to TRBJ2-3; the match to TRBD1 covers 9 bases. The CDR3 has 16 residues. The junction had 5 bases not matched to a gene; V was cut back by 3 bases and J by 1 base. CDR1 LGHNA and CDR2 YNFKEQ come from the germline V gene. The DNA for the CDR3 is TGTGCCAGCAGCCAGGGGGACAGGGTCGGCACAGATACGCAGTATTTT. This encodes CASSQGDRVGTDTQYF.

Many counts were recorded for this clone. The chain links TRBV14 to TRBJ2-1, with D possibly being TRBD1 (6 bases). The CDR3 is 12 residues long. The V and J ends lost 3 bases and 15 bases respectively, with 15 bases between them. Germline assignment: CDR1 SGHDN and CDR2 FVKESK. The CDR3 DNA follows: TGTGCCAGCAGCCAGAGTGGGACAAGGTGGTTCTTC. Its translation: CASSQSGTRWFF.

This clone has a handful of counts. This chain uses TRBV29-1 with TRBJ1-6; TRBD1 is a possible D gene (5 bases). Trimming left V 6 bases short and J 7 bases short, with 13 bases between. Germline-derived CDR1 and CDR2 are SQVTM and ANQGSEA. The CDR3 extends over 13 amino acids. CDR3 nucleotides: TGCAGCGTGAGGTGGGGGGAGAATTCACCCCTCCACTTT. Its protein product is CSVRWGENSPLHF. Full variable domain (remainder filled in from reference TRBV29-1 and TRBJ1-6): SAVISQKPSRDICQRGTSLTIQCQVDSQVTMMFWYRQQPGQSLTLIATANQGSEATYESGFVIDKFPISRPNLTFSTLTVSNMSPEDSSIYLCSVRWGENSPLHFGNGTRLTVT.

The chain recombines TRBV2 with TRBJ2-7; TRBD1 is a possible D gene (6 bases). The CDR3 consists of 10 residues. The germline gives CDR1 SNHLY, CDR2 FYNNEI. The germline V and J ends were trimmed by 11 bases and 5 bases, with 10 bases remaining between them. CDR3 in DNA: TGTGCCCTTAAGGGGGACGAGCAGTACTTC. Translation: CALKGDEQYF.

This clone has a handful of counts. This CDR3 is also generated by other DNA sequences in the sample. The chain has TRBV18 and TRBJ2-7; 7 bases align to TRBD1. Germline V gene lookup returns CDR1 KGHSH and CDR2 LQKENI. J gave up 2 bases and V 3 bases, and 1 base lay outside the gene matches. The length of the CDR3 is 13 residues. The CDR3 here is CASSPQGAYEQYF. Written as DNA, the CDR3 is TGTGCCAGCTCACCGCAGGGGGCCTACGAGCAGTACTTC.

This clone was found a few times. The gene calls are TRBV5-1 and TRBJ2-4; 9 bases align to TRBD1. Germline CDR1 is SGHRS and CDR2 is YFSETQ. The CDR3 is 15 amino acids. The ends lost 1 base at V and 9 bases at J; junction bases unmatched: 8. The CDR3 bases are TGCGCCAGCAGCTTGAGGGACAGGGAGGAGGCCATTCAGTACTTC. It is translated as CASSLRDREEAIQYF.

This clone turned up a few times. The chain carries TRBV2 and TRBJ2-2, with a tentative D call TRBD2 (6 bases). The germline CDR1 and CDR2 sequences are SNHLY and FYNNEI. The length of the CDR3 is 15 residues. V shed 3 bases and J shed 4 bases, with 12 bases lying between them. The DNA for the CDR3 is TGTGCCAGCAGTGATTGGAGGGCGCCCACCGGGGAGCTGTTTTTT. Protein product: CASSDWRAPTGELFF.

The V gene is TRBV9, the J gene TRBJ1-1; tentative D call: TRBD1 (6 bases). The V end lost 5 bases, the J end lost 0 bases, and 8 bases lay between the germline ends. Germline CDR1 is SGDLS and CDR2 is YYNGEE. The CDR3 consists of 13 residues. The CDR3 nucleotides are TGTGCCAGCAGACGGGACATGAACACTGAAGCTTTCTTT. This codes for CASRRDMNTEAFF.

The chain uses TRBV29-1 and TRBJ1-1, with no clear D. CDR1 SQVTM and CDR2 ANQGSEA come from the germline V gene. V lost 1 base to trimming and J lost 5 bases, with 11 bases between them. This CDR3 is built from 13 residues. CDR3 in amino acids: CSVEVTEWTEAFF. The CDR3 coding sequence is TGCAGCGTTGAAGTGACGGAGTGGACTGAAGCTTTCTTT.

This chain connects TRBV30 to TRBJ1-1; the D gene is possibly TRBD1 (6 bases). In germline, CDR1 is GTSNPN, CDR2 SVGIG (reference sequence). The V and J ends lost 2 bases and 1 base respectively, with 11 bases between them. The CDR3 sequence is 14 residues long. The CDR3 DNA is TGTGCCTGGAGTACATCGGACAGGAACACTGAAGCTTTCTTT. This gives the protein CAWSTSDRNTEAFF. Full variable domain (rest looked up from reference TRBV30 and TRBJ1-1): SQTIHQWPATLVQPVGSPLSLECTVEGTSNPNLYWYRQAAGRGLQLLFYSVGIGQISSEVPQNLSASRPQDRQFILSSKKLLLSDSGFYLCAWSTSDRNTEAFFGQGTRLTVV.

The chain joins TRBV10-1 to TRBJ1-1, with TRBD1 matching over 10 bases. Germline assignment: CDR1 WNHNN and CDR2 SYGVQD (reference sequence). The V and J ends lost 3 bases and 4 bases, in that order; junction bases with no gene match: 5. The CDR3 runs to 15 residues. The CDR3 region has the DNA TGCGCCAGCAGTGAAGTCGGGACAGGGGCCACTGAAGCTTTCTTT. Amino acid sequence: CASSEVGTGATEAFF.

The rearrangement links TRBV11-2 to TRBJ2-3; 11 bases align to TRBD2. The V and J ends lost 5 bases and 4 bases, in that order; junction bases with no gene match: 11. Germline assignment: CDR1 SGHAT and CDR2 FQNNGV. The CDR3 covers 17 residues. In DNA form, the CDR3 reads TGTGCCAGCAGCAGGTCCGTAGCGGGGGGGCGTTCAGATACGCAGTATTTT. It specifies CASSRSVAGGRSDTQYF.

A few counts support this clone. This chain joins TRBV2 and TRBJ2-2, with a tentative D call TRBD1 (5 bases). Germline V gene data show CDR1 as SNHLY and CDR2 as FYNNEI. This CDR3 spans 14 amino acids. The V end lost 0 bases, the J end lost 7 bases, and 9 bases lay between the germline ends. CDR3 DNA: TGTGCCAGCAGTGAAGCCCAGGGCAGCGGGGAGCTGTTTTTT. It yields the protein CASSEAQGSGELFF.

The chain uses TRBV6-1 and TRBJ2-5; D not certain. The V gene's germline CDR1 is MNHNS and CDR2 SASEGT. CDR3 length: 13 residues. The ends were cut back, 6 bases at V and 2 bases at J, with 10 bases in the middle. DNA for the CDR3: TGTGCCAGCAGCAGACTCAAACAAGAGACCCAGTACTTC. It is translated as CASSRLKQETQYF.

There are a few counts of this clone. The V gene is TRBV11-2, the J gene TRBJ2-5; 11 nucleotides line up with TRBD2. J was trimmed by 5 bases and V by 5 bases; bases with no gene match: 7. Germline CDR1 is SGHAT and CDR2 is FQNNGV. CDR3 length: 15 residues. DNA of the CDR3: TGTGCCAGCAGCCCCCGACTAGCGGGACTCGAGACCCAGTACTTC. It specifies CASSPRLAGLETQYF.

This clone occurred a few times. This rearrangement joins TRBV5-6 to TRBJ2-7; 9 bases line up with TRBD1. V dropped 4 bases and J dropped 3; count of bases not matched to a gene: 5. There are 14 residues in the CDR3. Germline values: CDR1 SGHDT, CDR2 YYEEEE. In DNA form, the CDR3 reads TGTGCCAGCAGCCCCGCGGGACAGGGCTACGAGCAGTACTTC. Translating gives CASSPAGQGYEQYF.

Only a few counts were recorded for this clone. The gene calls are TRBV11-1 and TRBJ2-7, with D possibly TRBD1 on 5 matching bases. Trimming shortened V by 0 bases and J by 3 bases, and 9 bases separated the two germline ends. Germline-derived CDR1 and CDR2 are SGHAT and FQDESV (reference sequence). The CDR3 is made up of 14 amino acids. The CDR3 loop reads CASSLAPQVYEQYF. CDR3 DNA sequence: TGTGCCAGCAGCTTAGCGCCACAGGTCTACGAGCAGTACTTC. The full variable domain, with the rest looked up from reference TRBV11-1 and TRBJ2-7, is EAEVAQSPRYKITEKSQAVAFWCDPISGHATLYWYRQILGQGPELLVQFQDESVVDDSQLPKDRFSAERLKGVDSTLKIQPAELGDSAMYLCASSLAPQVYEQYFGPGTRLTVT.

This clone appeared a few times. The V call is TRBV6-1, the J call TRBJ2-2; weak D call: TRBD1 (6 bases). CDR1 MNHNS and CDR2 SASEGT come from the germline V gene. The CDR3 covers 14 residues. Trimming left V 6 bases short and J 1 base short, with 9 bases between. CDR3 sequence: CASRSQGNTGELFF. The CDR3 DNA sequence: TGTGCCAGCAGATCACAGGGGAACACCGGGGAGCTGTTTTTT.

This clone was detected only a few times. This chain connects TRBV18 to TRBJ1-5; 7 bases agree with TRBD1. Germline V gene sequence: CDR1 KGHSH, CDR2 LQKENI. Trimming at V came to 5 bases and at J to 5 bases, leaving 3 bases not matched to a gene. The CDR3 spans 13 residues. CDR3 amino acids: CASSADRDQPQHF. The CDR3 DNA reads TGTGCCAGCTCAGCCGACAGGGATCAGCCCCAGCATTTT. Filled out from reference TRBV18 and TRBJ1-5, the complete variable domain reads NAGVMQNPRHLVRRRGQEARLRCSPMKGHSHVYWYRQLPEEGLKFMVYLQKENIIDESGMPKERFSAEFPKEGPSILRIQQVVRGDSAAYFCASSADRDQPQHFGDGTRLSIL.

In this sample, this clone turned up a few times. The V gene is TRBV27, the J gene TRBJ2-5; 12 bases line up with TRBD1. Trimming at V came to 3 bases and at J to 4 bases, leaving 6 bases not matched to a gene. Germline V gene lookup returns CDR1 MNHEY and CDR2 SMNVEV (reference sequence). The CDR3 runs to 16 residues. The CDR3 sequence: CASSFSGTGGAETQYF. The CDR3 DNA sequence: TGTGCCAGCAGTTTCTCCGGGACAGGGGGCGCAGAGACCCAGTACTTC.

This clone was detected only a few times. The CDR3 DNA reads TGCAGCGTTGTAGCGGGAGCGGGAGATACGCAGTATTTT. This codes for CSVVAGAGDTQYF. This sequence joins TRBV29-1 and TRBJ2-3, with TRBD2 identical over 9 bases. CDR1 is SQVTM, CDR2 ANQGSEA, per germline. This CDR3 is 13 amino acids long. The J segment lost 5 bases and the V segment lost 4 bases, leaving 4 bases of the junction unmatched.

The chain carries TRBV19 and TRBJ2-5, with TRBD2 matching 8 bases. V shed 4 bases and J 5 bases; nucleotides not matched to a gene: 6. The CDR3 is 14 residues long. Germline loops: CDR1 LNHDA, CDR2 SQIVND (reference sequence). The CDR3 bases are TGTGCCAGTAGTAACGGGAGGGCCGGGGAGACCCAGTACTTC. Protein sequence: CASSNGRAGETQYF.